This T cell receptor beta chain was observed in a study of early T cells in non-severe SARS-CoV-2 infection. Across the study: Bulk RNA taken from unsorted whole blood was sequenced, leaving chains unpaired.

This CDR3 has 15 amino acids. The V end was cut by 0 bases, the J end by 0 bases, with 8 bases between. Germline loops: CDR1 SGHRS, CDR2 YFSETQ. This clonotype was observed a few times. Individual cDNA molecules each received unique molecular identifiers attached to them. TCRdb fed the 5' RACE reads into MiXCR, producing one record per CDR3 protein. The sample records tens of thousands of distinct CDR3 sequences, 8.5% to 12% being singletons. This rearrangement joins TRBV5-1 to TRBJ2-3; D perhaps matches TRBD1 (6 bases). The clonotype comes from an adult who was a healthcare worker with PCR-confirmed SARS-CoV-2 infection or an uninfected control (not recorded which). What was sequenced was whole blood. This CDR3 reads CASSLVGASTDTQYF. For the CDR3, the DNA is TGCGCCAGCAGCTTGGTGGGGGCTAGCACAGATACGCAGTATTTT.